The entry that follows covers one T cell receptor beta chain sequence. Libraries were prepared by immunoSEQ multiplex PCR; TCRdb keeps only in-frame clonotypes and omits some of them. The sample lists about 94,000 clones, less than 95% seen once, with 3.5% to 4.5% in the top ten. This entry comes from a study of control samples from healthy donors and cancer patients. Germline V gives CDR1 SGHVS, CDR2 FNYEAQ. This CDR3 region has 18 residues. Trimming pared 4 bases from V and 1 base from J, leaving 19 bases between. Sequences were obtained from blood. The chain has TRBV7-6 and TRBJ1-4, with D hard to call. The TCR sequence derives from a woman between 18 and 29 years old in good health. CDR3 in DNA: TGTGCCAGCAGCTCCGAAGGGTCGGCATTTGAAACTAATGAAAAACTGTTTTTT. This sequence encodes CASSSEGSAFETNEKLFF.